Sequencing of this TCR beta chain was carried out in a study of neurological immune-mediated disorders. The study's findings and limits: The multiple sclerosis repertoire cluster was not associated with any clinical or MRI feature, with the authors stating that larger cohorts are needed. One cluster of related CDR3 sequences contained, by phylogenetic grouping, the repertoires of 18 of 34 multiple sclerosis patients and formed a possible signature.

In its sample, this clonotype was seen many times. The target antigen is unknown. The unsorted libraries were generated from a total of 2 million PBMCs, which had been stored in RNAlater at -80 C. Trimming pared 0 bases from V and 8 bases from J, leaving 13 bases between. The germline gives CDR1 SEHNR, CDR2 FQNEAQ (reference sequence). CDR3 length: 14 amino acids. TCRdb re-analysed the 5' RACE reads in MiXCR, keeping a single row per CDR3 protein. The table lists 40,000 or so distinct CDR3 sequences, more than 2% of them singletons. The chain carries TRBV7-9 and TRBJ1-2, with unresolved D. Sequencing used PBMCs. This sequence originates from a young man with multiple sclerosis. CDR3: CASSLARQLGGYTF. Here the CDR3 DNA reads TGTGCCAGCAGCTTAGCGCGACAATTGGGGGGCTACACCTTC.